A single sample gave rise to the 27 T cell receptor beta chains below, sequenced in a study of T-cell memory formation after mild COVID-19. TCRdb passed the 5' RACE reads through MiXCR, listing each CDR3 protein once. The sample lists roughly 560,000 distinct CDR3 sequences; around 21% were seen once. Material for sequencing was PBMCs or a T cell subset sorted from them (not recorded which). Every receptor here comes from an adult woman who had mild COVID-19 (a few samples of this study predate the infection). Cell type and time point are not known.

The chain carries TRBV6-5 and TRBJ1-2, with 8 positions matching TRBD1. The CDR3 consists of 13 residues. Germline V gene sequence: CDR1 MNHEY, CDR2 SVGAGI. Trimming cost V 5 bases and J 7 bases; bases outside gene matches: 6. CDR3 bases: TGTGCCAGCAGTCCAGGGGGCGCGGGTGGCTACACCTTC. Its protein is CASSPGGAGGYTF.

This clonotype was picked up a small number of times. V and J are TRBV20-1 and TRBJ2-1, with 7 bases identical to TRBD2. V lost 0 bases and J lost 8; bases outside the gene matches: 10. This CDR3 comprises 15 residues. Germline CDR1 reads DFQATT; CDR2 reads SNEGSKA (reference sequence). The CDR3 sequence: CSAREALAISDEQFF. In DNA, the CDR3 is TGCAGTGCTAGAGAAGCACTAGCGATTTCGGATGAGCAGTTCTTC.

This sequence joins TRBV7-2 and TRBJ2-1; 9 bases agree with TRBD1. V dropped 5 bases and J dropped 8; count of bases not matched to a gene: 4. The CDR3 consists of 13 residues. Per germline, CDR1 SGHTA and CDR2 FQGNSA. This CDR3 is CASSKDRGDEQFF. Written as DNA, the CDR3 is TGTGCCAGCAGCAAGGACAGGGGCGATGAGCAGTTCTTC.

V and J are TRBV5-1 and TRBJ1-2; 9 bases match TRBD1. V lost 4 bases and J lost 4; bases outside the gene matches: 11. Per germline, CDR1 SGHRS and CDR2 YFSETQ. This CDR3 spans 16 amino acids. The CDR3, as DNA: TGCGCCAGCAGCAAGCTTGGGACAGGGTCGGGCTATGGCTACACCTTC. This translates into CASSKLGTGSGYGYTF.

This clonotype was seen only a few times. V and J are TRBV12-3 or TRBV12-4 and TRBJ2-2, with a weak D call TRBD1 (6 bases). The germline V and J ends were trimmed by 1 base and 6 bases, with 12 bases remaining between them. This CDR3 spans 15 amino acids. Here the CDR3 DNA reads TGTGCCAGCAGTTTAGATTTGGGGGCCGCCGGGGAGCTGTTTTTT. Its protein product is CASSLDLGAAGELFF.

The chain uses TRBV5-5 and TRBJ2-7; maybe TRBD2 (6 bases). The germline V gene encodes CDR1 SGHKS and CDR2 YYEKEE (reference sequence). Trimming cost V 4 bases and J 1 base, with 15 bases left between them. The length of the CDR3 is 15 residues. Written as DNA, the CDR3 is TGTGCCAGCAGCCTGGAAGGAGGGGCATCCTACGAGCAGTACTTC. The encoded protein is CASSLEGGASYEQYF.

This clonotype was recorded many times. CDR3 DNA: TGTGCCACCAGCAGAGATAGCGGGACCCACCTCAATGAGCAGTTCTTC. The encoded protein is CATSRDSGTHLNEQFF. V usage is TRBV15 and J usage is TRBJ2-1; 8 nucleotides align to TRBD2. The CDR3 loop spans 16 amino acids. V lost 0 bases to trimming and J lost 6 bases; unmatched junction nucleotides: 7. Germline V gives CDR1 LNHNV, CDR2 YYDKDF (reference sequence).

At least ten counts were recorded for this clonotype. CDR3 residues: CASSFGRGRTDTQYF. Written as DNA, the CDR3 is TGCGCCAGCAGCTTTGGGCGGGGTCGCACAGATACGCAGTATTTT. This chain joins TRBV5-1 and TRBJ2-3, with D maybe TRBD2 (6 bases). The CDR3 has 15 amino acids. Germline values: CDR1 SGHRS, CDR2 YFSETQ. The V end was cut by 2 bases, the J end by 1 base, with 11 bases between.

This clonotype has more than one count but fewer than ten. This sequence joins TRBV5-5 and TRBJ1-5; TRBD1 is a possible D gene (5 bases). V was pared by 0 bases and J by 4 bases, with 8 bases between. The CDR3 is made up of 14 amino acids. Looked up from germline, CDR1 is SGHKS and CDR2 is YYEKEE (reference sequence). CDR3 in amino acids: CASSLAGTNQPQHF. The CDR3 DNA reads TGTGCCAGCAGCTTGGCCGGGACTAATCAGCCCCAGCATTTT.

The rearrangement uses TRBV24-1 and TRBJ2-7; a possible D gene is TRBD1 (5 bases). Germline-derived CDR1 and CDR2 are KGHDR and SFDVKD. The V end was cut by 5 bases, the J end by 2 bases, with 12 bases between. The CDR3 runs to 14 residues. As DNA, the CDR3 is TGTGCCACCAGTGCCGACAGTTCAACCTACGAGCAGTACTTC. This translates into CATSADSSTYEQYF.

The CDR3 region is CASSLARYGSLRSANTGELFF. In nucleotides, the CDR3 is TGTGCCAGCAGCTTAGCCAGGTACGGGAGTTTACGATCCGCGAACACCGGGGAGCTGTTTTTT. The chain joins TRBV11-2 to TRBJ2-2; a possible D gene is TRBD2 (6 bases). Germline V gives CDR1 SGHAT, CDR2 FQNNGV. The CDR3 consists of 21 residues. The V gene lost 1 base and the J gene lost 0 bases, with 24 bases spanning the gap.

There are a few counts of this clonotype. The DNA for the CDR3 is TGTGCCAGCACCGGGACAGGGATCAATGAGCAGTTCTTC. It translates to CASTGTGINEQFF. The J gene is TRBJ2-1, the V gene TRBV7-9; 9 bases line up with TRBD1. This CDR3 is 13 amino acids long. J gave up 6 bases and V 7 bases, and 4 bases lay outside the gene matches. Germline CDR1 and CDR2: SEHNR and FQNEAQ (reference sequence).

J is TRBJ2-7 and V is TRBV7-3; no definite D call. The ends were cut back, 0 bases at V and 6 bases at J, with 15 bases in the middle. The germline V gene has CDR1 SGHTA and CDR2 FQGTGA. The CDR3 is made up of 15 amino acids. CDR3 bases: TGTGCCAGCAGCTTAACGGCACTGAGGCAGGTCGAGCAGTACTTC. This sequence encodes CASSLTALRQVEQYF.

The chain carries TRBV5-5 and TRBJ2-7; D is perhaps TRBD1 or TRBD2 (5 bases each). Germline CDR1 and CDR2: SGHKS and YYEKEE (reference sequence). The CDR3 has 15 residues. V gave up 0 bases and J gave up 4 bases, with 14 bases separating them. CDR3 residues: CASSLGRDHPYEQYF. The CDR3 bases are TGTGCCAGCAGCTTGGGTCGGGACCACCCTTACGAGCAGTACTTC.

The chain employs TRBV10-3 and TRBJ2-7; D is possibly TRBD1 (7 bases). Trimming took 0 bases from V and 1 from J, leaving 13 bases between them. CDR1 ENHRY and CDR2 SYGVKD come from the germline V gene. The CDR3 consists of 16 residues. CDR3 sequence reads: CAISESGGTASYEQYF. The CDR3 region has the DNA TGTGCCATCAGTGAGTCAGGGGGGACAGCTTCCTACGAGCAGTACTTC.

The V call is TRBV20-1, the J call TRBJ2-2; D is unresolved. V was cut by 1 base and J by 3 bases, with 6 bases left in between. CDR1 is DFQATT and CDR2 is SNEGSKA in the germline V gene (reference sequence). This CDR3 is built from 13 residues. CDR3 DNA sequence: TGCAGTGCTAGAGTCTACCACACCGGGGAGCTGTTTTTT. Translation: CSARVYHTGELFF.

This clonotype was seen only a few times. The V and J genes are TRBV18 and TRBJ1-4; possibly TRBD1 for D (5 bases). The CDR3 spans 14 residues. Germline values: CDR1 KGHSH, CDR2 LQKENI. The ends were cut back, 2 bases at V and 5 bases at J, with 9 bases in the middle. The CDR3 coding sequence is TGTGCCAGCTCACCATCAGGGATAAATGAAAAACTGTTTTTT. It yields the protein CASSPSGINEKLFF.

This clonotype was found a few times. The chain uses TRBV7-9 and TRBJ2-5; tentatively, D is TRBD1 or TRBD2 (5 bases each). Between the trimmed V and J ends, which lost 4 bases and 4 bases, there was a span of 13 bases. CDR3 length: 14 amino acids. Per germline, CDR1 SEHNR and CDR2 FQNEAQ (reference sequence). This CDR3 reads CASSSFGAGETQYF. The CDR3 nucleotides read TGTGCCAGCAGCTCATTCGGGGCAGGAGAGACCCAGTACTTC.

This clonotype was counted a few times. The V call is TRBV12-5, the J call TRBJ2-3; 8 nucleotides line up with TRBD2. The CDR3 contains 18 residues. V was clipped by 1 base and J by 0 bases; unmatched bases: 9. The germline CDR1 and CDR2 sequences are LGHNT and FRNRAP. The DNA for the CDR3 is TGTGCTAGTGGTTTGGACCACCCGACTAGCGTAAGCACAGATACGCAGTATTTT. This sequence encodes CASGLDHPTSVSTDTQYF. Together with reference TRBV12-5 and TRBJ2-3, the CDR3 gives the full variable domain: DARVTQTPRHKVTEMGQEVTMRCQPILGHNTVFWYRQTMMQGLELLAYFRNRAPLDDSGMPKDRFSAEMPDATLATLKIQPSEPRDSAVYFCASGLDHPTSVSTDTQYFGPGTRLTVL.

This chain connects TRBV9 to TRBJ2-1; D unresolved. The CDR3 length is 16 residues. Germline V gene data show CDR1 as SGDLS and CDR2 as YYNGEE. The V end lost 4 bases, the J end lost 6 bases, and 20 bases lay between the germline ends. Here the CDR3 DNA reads TGTGCCAGCAGCATATCCCCGACACTCACCCGCAATGAGCAGTTCTTC. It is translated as CASSISPTLTRNEQFF.

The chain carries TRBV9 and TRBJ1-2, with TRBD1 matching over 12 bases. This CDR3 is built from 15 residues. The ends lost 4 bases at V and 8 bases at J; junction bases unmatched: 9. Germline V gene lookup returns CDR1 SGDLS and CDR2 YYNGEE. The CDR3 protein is CASSQEGQGARGYTF. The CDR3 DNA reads TGTGCCAGCAGCCAAGAGGGACAGGGGGCACGGGGCTACACCTTC. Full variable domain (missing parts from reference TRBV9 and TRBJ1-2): DSGVTQTPKHLITATGQRVTLRCSPRSGDLSVYWYQQSLDQGLQFLIQYYNGEERAKGNILERFSAQQFPDLHSELNLSSLELGDSALYFCASSQEGQGARGYTFGSGTRLTVV.

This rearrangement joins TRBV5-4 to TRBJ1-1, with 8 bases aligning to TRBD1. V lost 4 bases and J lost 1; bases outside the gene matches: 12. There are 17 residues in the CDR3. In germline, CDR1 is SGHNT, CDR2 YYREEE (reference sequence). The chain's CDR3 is CASSPKPGQGANTEAFF. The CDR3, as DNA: TGTGCCAGCAGCCCGAAACCTGGCCAGGGGGCGAACACTGAAGCTTTCTTT.

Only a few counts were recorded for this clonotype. The CDR3 here is CSAKFLSEQYF. The CDR3 DNA follows: TGCAGTGCTAAGTTCCTGAGCGAGCAGTACTTC. The V gene is TRBV20-1, the J gene TRBJ2-7; no definite D call. With 4 bases removed from V and 6 bases from J, the gap between germline ends came to 10 bases. The CDR3 loop spans 11 amino acids. From germline, CDR1 is DFQATT and CDR2 SNEGSKA (reference sequence).

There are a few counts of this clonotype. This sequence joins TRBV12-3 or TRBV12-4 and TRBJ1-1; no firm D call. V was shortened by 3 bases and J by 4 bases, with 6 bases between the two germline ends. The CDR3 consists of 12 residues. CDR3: CASSFSTTEAFF. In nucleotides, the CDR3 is TGTGCCAGCAGTTTTTCGACCACTGAAGCTTTCTTT.

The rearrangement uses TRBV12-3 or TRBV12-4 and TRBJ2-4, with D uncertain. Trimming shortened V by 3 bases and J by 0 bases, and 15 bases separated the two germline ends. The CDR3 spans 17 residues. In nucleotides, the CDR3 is TGTGCCAGCAGTTTGGCCCTCGAGTCTCTAGCCAAAAACATTCAGTACTTC. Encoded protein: CASSLALESLAKNIQYF.

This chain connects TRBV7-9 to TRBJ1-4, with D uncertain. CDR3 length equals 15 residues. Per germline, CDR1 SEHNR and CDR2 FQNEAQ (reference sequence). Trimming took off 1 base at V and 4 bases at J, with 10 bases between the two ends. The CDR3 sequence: CASSLGLSLNEKLFF. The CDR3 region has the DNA TGTGCCAGCAGCTTAGGACTCAGCCTTAATGAAAAACTGTTTTTT.

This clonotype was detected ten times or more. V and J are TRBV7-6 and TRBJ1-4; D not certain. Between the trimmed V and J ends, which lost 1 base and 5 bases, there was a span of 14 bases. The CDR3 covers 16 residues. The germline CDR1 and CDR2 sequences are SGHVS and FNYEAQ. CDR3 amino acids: CASSLVSGQANEKLFF. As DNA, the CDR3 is TGTGCCAGCAGCTTAGTATCGGGCCAGGCAAATGAAAAACTGTTTTTT.